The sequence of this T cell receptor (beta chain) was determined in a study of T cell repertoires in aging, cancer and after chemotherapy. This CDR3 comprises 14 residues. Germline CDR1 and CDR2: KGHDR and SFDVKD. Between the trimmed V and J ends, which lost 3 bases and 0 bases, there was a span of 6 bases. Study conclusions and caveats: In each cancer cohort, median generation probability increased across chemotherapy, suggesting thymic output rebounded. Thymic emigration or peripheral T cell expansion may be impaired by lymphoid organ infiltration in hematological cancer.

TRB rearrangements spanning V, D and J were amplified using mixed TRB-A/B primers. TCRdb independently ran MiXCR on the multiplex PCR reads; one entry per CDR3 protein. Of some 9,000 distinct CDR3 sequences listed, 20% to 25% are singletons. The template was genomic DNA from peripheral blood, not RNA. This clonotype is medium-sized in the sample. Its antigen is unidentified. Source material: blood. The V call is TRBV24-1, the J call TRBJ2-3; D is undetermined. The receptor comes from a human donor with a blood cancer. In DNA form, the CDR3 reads TGTGCCACCAGTGATAGTCAGAGCACAGATACGCAGTATTTT. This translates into CATSDSQSTDTQYF.